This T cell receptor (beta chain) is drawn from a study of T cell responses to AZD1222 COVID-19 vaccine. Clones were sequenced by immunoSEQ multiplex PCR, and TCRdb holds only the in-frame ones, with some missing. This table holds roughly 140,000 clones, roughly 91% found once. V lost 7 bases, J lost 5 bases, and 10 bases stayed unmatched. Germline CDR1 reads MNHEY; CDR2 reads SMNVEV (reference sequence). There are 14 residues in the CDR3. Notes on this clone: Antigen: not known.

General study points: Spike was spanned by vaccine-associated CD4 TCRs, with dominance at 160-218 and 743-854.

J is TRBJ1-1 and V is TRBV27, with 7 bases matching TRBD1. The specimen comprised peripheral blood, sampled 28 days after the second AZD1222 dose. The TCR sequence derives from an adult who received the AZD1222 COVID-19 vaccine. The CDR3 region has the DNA TGTGCCAGCACCCCTCACAGGGGAGAGACTGAAGCTTTCTTT. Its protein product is CASTPHRGETEAFF.